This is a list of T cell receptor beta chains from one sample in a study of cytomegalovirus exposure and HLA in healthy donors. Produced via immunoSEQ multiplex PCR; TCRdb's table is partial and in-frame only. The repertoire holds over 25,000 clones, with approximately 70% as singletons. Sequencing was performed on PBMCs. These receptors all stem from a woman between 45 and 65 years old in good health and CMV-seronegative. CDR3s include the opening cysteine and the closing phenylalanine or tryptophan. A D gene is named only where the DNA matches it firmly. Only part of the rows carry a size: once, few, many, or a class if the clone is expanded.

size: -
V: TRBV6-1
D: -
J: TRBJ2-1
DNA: TGTGCCAGCAAATGGAGAGGCCCCTACAATGAGCAGTTCTTC
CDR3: CASKWRGPYNEQFF

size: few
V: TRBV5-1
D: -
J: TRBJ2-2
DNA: TGCGCCAGCATCCCGGGGCTGTTTTTT
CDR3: CASIPGLFF

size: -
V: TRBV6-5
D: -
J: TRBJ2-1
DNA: TGTGCCAGCACCACAGGAGACTTCAATGAGCAGTTCTTC
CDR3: CASTTGDFNEQFF

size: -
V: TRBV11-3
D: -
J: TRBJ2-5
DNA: TGTGCCAGCAGCTTCCAGGGGGGAGAGACCCAGTACTTC
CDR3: CASSFQGGETQYF

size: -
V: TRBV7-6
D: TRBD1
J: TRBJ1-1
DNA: TGTGCCAGCAGCCGGAGGACAGGGACTGAAGCTTTCTTT
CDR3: CASSRRTGTEAFF

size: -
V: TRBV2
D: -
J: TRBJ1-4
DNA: TGTGCCAGCAGTGACGGTCGGGTAAATGAAAAACTGTTTTTT
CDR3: CASSDGRVNEKLFF

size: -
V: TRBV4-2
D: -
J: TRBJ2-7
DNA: TGTGCCAGCAGCCAAGAGGCTACTAGCTTATCTGGTATCGAGCAGTACTTC
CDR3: CASSQEATSLSGIEQYF

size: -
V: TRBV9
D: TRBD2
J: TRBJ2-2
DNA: TGTGCCAGCAGCTCCTCCCTGTATCGCAAGGGGACGGGGGGTACCGGGGAGCTGTTTTTT
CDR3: CASSSSLYRKGTGGTGELFF

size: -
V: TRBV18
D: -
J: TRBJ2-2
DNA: TGTGCCAGCTCAGAGAACCCTAACACCGGGGAGCTGTTTTTT
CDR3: CASSENPNTGELFF

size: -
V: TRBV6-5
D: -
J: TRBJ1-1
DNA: TGTGCCAGCAGTTACTCGACAGTGATGAACACTGAAGCTTTCTTT
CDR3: CASSYSTVMNTEAFF

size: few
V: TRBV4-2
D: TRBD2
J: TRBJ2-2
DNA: TGTGCCAGCAGCCAAGCGGCGGGAGCGGGCACCGGGGAGCTGTTTTTT
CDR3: CASSQAAGAGTGELFF

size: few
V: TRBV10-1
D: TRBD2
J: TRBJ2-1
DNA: TGCGCCAGCAGTCCGGATGGGCGGGGGGCCTACAATGAGCAGTTCTTC
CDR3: CASSPDGRGAYNEQFF

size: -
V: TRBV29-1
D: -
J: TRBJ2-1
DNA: TGCAGCGTAGTTCCAGGGAAAACCTACAATGAGCAGTTCTTC
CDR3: CSVVPGKTYNEQFF

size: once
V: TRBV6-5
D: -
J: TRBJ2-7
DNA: TGTGCCAGCAGTTACGTAACAGGGAACGAGCAGTACTTC
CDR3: CASSYVTGNEQYF

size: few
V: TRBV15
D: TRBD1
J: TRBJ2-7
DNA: TGTGCCACCAGCCGGACAGGGAGCGAGCAGTACTTC
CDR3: CATSRTGSEQYF

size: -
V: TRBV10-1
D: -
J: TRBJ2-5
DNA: TGCGCCAGCAGTGAGGGAGCTAGCGCGGGCGAGACCCAGTACTTC
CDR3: CASSEGASAGETQYF

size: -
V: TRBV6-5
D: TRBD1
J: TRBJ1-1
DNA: TGTGCCAGCAGTAGAGGACAGGGCACTGAAGCTTTCTTT
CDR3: CASSRGQGTEAFF

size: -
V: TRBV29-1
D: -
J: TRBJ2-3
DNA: TGCAGCGTTGAAGACCCCTACACAGATACGCAGTATTTT
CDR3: CSVEDPYTDTQYF

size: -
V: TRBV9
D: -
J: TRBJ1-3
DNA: TGTGCCAGCAGCGCCGGGATCTCCGGAAACACCATATATTTT
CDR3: CASSAGISGNTIYF

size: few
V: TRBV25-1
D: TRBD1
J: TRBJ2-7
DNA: TGTGCCAGCCAGGACAGGGCCATCTACGAGCAGTACTTC
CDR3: CASQDRAIYEQYF

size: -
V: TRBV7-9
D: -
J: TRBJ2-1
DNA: TGTGCCAGCAGCTTAAGCACAGGGATTTACAATGAGCAGTTCTTC
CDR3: CASSLSTGIYNEQFF

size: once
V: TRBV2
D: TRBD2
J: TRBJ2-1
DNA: TGTGCCAGCAGCCGGGACTACAGAGAGCAGTTCTTC
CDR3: CASSRDYREQFF

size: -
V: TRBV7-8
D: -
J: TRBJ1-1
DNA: TGTGCCAGCAGCTTCGGACAGATGAACACTGAAGCTTTCTTT
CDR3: CASSFGQMNTEAFF

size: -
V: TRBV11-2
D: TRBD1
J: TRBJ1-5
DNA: TGTGCCAGCAGCTCGGACAGGGTCCAGCCCCAGCATTTT
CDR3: CASSSDRVQPQHF

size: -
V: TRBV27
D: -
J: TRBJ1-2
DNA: TGTGCCAGCAGTCCTCGACATTTTCCTGGCTACACCTTC
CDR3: CASSPRHFPGYTF

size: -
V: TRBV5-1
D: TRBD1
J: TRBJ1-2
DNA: TGCGCCAGCAGGGCCGGGACAGGTCTTGACTATGGCTACACCTTC
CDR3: CASRAGTGLDYGYTF

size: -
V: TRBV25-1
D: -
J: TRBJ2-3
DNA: TGTGCCAGCAGTGAGAAGACAGTATTCACAGATACGCAGTATTTT
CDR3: CASSEKTVFTDTQYF

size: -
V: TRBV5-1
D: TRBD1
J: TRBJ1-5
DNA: TGCGCCAGCAGCTCGGGACAGGGCAATCAGCCCCAGCATTTT
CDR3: CASSSGQGNQPQHF

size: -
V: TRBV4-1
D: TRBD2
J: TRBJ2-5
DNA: TGCGCCAGCAGCCAAGCCCGAGGACTAGCGGGGGCGGAGACCCAGTACTTC
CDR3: CASSQARGLAGAETQYF

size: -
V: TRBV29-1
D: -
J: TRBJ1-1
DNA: TGCAGCGTTGTCGCGGGGGTGAACACTGAAGCTTTCTTT
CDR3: CSVVAGVNTEAFF

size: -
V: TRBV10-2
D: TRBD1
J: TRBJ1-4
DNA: TGCGCCAGCAGTGTGCAGGGGGCAGGTAATGAAAAACTGTTTTTT
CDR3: CASSVQGAGNEKLFF

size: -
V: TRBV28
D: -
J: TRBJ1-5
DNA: TGTGCCAGCAGGAGAGGCCATGAGACTAATCAGCCCCAGCATTTT
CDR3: CASRRGHETNQPQHF

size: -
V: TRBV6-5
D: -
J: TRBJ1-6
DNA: TGTGCCAGCAGGAGCCTGAGCTCCTATAATTCACCCCTCCACTTT
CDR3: CASRSLSSYNSPLHF

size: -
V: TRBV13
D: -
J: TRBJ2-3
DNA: TGTGCCAGCAAAGGGGGTCGGGGGGCGGAGGCAGATACGCAGTATTTT
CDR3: CASKGGRGAEADTQYF

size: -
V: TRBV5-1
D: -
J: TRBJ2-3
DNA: TGCGCCAGCAGCGGGACTCGCACAGATACGCAGTATTTT
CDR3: CASSGTRTDTQYF

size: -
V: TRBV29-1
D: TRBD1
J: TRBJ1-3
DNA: TGCAGCGGCTCATCCGGGACAGGGATTTCCAACACCATATATTTT
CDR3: CSGSSGTGISNTIYF

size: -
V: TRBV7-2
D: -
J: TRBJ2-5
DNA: TGTGCCAGCAGCCCCTCAGGGGCTGGGACGGAGACCCAGTACTTC
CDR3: CASSPSGAGTETQYF

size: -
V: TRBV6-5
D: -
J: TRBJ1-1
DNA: TGTGCCAGCAGTTACTCGAGAGGGACTGAAGCTTTCTTT
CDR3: CASSYSRGTEAFF

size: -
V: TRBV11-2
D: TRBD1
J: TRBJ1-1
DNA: TGTGCCAGCAGCTCCCCCGGGACAGGGAACACTGAAGCTTTCTTT
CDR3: CASSSPGTGNTEAFF

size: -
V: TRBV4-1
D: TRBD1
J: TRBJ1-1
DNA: TGCGCCAGCAGCCAAGCCCGGGACAGGAACACTGAAGCTTTCTTT
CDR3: CASSQARDRNTEAFF

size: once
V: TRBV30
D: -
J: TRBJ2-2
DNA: TGTGCCTGGACCCTTGAGAGCGCCGGGGAGCTGTTTTTT
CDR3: CAWTLESAGELFF

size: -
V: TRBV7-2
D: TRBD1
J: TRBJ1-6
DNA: TGTGCCAGCAGCAGAAGGACAGGGCTTAACTCACCCCTCCACTTT
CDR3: CASSRRTGLNSPLHF

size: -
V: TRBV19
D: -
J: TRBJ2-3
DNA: TGTGCCAGCGACACGCAGGGGTCGGGAGATACGCAGTATTTT
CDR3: CASDTQGSGDTQYF

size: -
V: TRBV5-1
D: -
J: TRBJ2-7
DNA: TGCGCCAGCAGCCTCATGCCCGGACTAACCTACGAGCAGTACTTC
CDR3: CASSLMPGLTYEQYF

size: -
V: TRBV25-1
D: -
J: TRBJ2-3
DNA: TGTGCCAGCAGTTCGCACATCACAGATACGCAGTATTTT
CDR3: CASSSHITDTQYF

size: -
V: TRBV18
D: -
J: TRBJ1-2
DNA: TGTGCCAGCTCACCATCGGGACAAATCCGCTATGGCTACACCTTC
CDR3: CASSPSGQIRYGYTF

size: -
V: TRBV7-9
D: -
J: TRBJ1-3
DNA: TGTGCCAGCAGACCCACAGGTTCTTCTGGAAACACCATATATTTT
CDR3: CASRPTGSSGNTIYF

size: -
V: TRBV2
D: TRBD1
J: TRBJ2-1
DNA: TGTGCCAGCACGACAGGGATCAATGAGCAGTTCTTC
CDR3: CASTTGINEQFF

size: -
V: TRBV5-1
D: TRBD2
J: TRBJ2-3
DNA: TGCGCCAGCGCCCGCGCGGGAGGCACAGATACGCAGTATTTT
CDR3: CASARAGGTDTQYF

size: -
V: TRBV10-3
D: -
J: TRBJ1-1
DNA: TGTGCCATCAGTGCGGTCACCGATTTGGAAGCTTTCTTT
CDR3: CAISAVTDLEAFF

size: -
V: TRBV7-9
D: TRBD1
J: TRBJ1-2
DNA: TGTGCCAGCAGCCCAGGGGACAGGGTAAGCGGCTACACCTTC
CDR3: CASSPGDRVSGYTF

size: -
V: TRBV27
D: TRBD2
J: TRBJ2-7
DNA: TGTGCCAGCAGTTCACTAGCGGGGGGCCACGAGCAGTACTTC
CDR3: CASSSLAGGHEQYF

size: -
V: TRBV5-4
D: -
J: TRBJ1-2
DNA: TGTGCCAGCAGCTTGGGATCCAGGGACTATGGCTACACCTTC
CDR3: CASSLGSRDYGYTF

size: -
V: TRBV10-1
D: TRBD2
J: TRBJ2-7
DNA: TGCGCCAGCAGTGATAGCGGGAGGAGCGACGAGCAGTACTTC
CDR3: CASSDSGRSDEQYF

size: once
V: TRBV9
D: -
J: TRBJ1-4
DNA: TGTGCCAGCAGCGTACCAGGGAATGGGGAAAAACTGTTTTTT
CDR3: CASSVPGNGEKLFF